The 17 T cell receptor beta chains below come from one sample, sequenced in a study of blood T cell repertoires in COVID-19. Data came from immunoSEQ multiplex PCR; TCRdb stores just in-frame clones and leaves some out. In the table there are some 96,000 clones, around nine tenths of which are singletons. Sequencing input: peripheral blood. The receptors originated from a man in his fifties or sixties with acute or convalescent COVID-19.

This sequence joins TRBV29-1 and TRBJ1-2; 9 bases align to TRBD1. V trimming: 6 bases; J trimming: 7 bases; junction bases outside the gene matches: 6. CDR3 length: 12 residues. CDR1 SQVTM and CDR2 ANQGSEA come from the germline V gene. CDR3 sequence: CSVPGQGGGYTF. As DNA, the CDR3 is TGCAGCGTACCGGGACAGGGAGGTGGCTACACCTTC.

V usage is TRBV29-1 and J usage is TRBJ1-1, with TRBD1 identical over 7 bases. Unmatched junction bases numbered 8, after V lost 6 bases and J lost 10 bases. The germline V gene encodes CDR1 SQVTM and CDR2 ANQGSEA. This CDR3 is 11 amino acids long. CDR3 in amino acids: CSVITGARAFF. CDR3 bases: TGCAGCGTAATCACAGGGGCCCGAGCTTTCTTT.

The V gene is TRBV12-3 or TRBV12-4, the J gene TRBJ2-1; the D is unclear. This CDR3 has 11 amino acids. The germline V and J ends were trimmed by 5 bases and 8 bases, with 7 bases remaining between them. The CDR3 loop reads CASSPQDEQFF. The CDR3 DNA sequence: TGTGCCAGCAGTCCCCAGGATGAGCAGTTCTTC.

J is TRBJ2-3 and V is TRBV10-1; D is unclear. Germline-derived CDR1 and CDR2 are WNHNN and SYGVQD (reference sequence). The V end lost 2 bases, the J end lost 6 bases, and 9 bases lay between the germline ends. The CDR3 has 13 amino acids. The CDR3 protein is CASSERSRDTQYF. CDR3 sequence (DNA): TGCGCCAGCAGTGAGCGGAGCCGGGATACGCAGTATTTT.

The rearrangement uses TRBV7-6 and TRBJ2-5; 7 bases are a match to TRBD2. The CDR3 totals 14 residues. V was pared by 6 bases and J by 2 bases, with 6 bases of the junction left unmatched. In germline, CDR1 is SGHVS, CDR2 FNYEAQ. CDR3 protein: CASRRSSGQETQYF. In DNA, the CDR3 is TGTGCCAGCAGGCGCTCTAGCGGTCAAGAGACCCAGTACTTC.

This clone was recorded once. The rearrangement links TRBV11-3 to TRBJ2-3, with D uncertain. Germline lookup yields CDR1 SGHNT and CDR2 YENEEA. Trimming removed 4 bases from V and 0 bases from J, with 20 bases in between. The CDR3 extends over 18 amino acids. This CDR3 is CASSSSLDLRFSTDTQYF. CDR3 nucleotides: TGTGCCAGCAGCTCGAGCCTAGACCTCCGATTTAGCACAGATACGCAGTATTTT. The full variable domain, completed using reference TRBV11-3 and TRBJ2-3, is EAGVVQSPRYKIIEKKQPVAFWCNPISGHNTLYWYLQNLGQGPELLIRYENEEAVDDSQLPKDRFSAERLKGVDSTLKIQPAELGDSAVYLCASSSSLDLRFSTDTQYFGPGTRLTVL.

The chain carries TRBV11-3 and TRBJ2-3, with 7 bases matching TRBD1. CDR1 and CDR2 from the germline V gene are SGHNT and YENEEA. The CDR3 consists of 15 residues. With V trimmed by 4 bases and J by 0 bases, 4 bases remained unmatched. The CDR3 nucleotides are TGTGCCAGCAGCTCATACAGGGGCAGCACAGATACGCAGTATTTT. Translation: CASSSYRGSTDTQYF.

The V and J genes are TRBV27 and TRBJ2-1; tentatively, D is TRBD1 (5 bases). V was cut by 2 bases and J by 10 bases, with 15 bases left in between. The germline gives CDR1 MNHEY, CDR2 SMNVEV (reference sequence). CDR3 length: 14 residues. CDR3 bases: TGTGCCAGCAGTTTAGTGGGGCATATTGAAGAGCAGTTCTTC. Its protein product is CASSLVGHIEEQFF.

The rearrangement uses TRBV6-5 and TRBJ1-1; the D gene is possibly TRBD1 (5 bases). V was clipped by 6 bases and J by 4 bases, with 15 bases between them. Germline-derived CDR1 and CDR2 are MNHEY and SVGAGI. This CDR3 is 14 amino acids long. In DNA, the CDR3 is TGTGCCAGCAGCCCCCAACAGGTTATCACTGAAGCTTTCTTT. Encoded protein: CASSPQQVITEAFF.

The chain employs TRBV5-1 and TRBJ2-7; 9 nucleotides line up with TRBD1. CDR1 is SGHRS, CDR2 YFSETQ, per germline. This CDR3 is built from 15 residues. With V trimmed by 3 bases and J by 7 bases, 11 bases remained unmatched. This chain's CDR3 is CASSYSGTGSSEQYF. For the CDR3, the DNA is TGCGCCAGCAGCTACTCCGGGACAGGGTCCAGTGAGCAGTACTTC.

This chain connects TRBV12-3 or TRBV12-4 to TRBJ2-5; maybe TRBD2 (5 bases). V was shortened by 3 bases and J by 9 bases, with 11 bases between the two germline ends. This CDR3 region has 12 residues. CDR3 in DNA: TGTGCCAGCAGTTTCGAAGCGGCGTCCCAGTACTTC. It translates to CASSFEAASQYF.

V usage is TRBV9 and J usage is TRBJ2-1, with TRBD2 matching over 9 bases. Germline lookup yields CDR1 SGDLS and CDR2 YYNGEE. The CDR3 totals 15 residues. With V trimmed by 4 bases and J by 8 bases, 10 bases remained unmatched. CDR3 DNA sequence: TGTGCCAGCAGCCCTAGCGGGGAGGGCTGGGATGAGCAGTTCTTC. Translated, it gives CASSPSGEGWDEQFF. Supplemented by reference TRBV9 and TRBJ2-1, the full variable domain reads DSGVTQTPKHLITATGQRVTLRCSPRSGDLSVYWYQQSLDQGLQFLIQYYNGEERAKGNILERFSAQQFPDLHSELNLSSLELGDSALYFCASSPSGEGWDEQFFGPGTRLTVL.

The chain is built from TRBV3-1 (or the pseudogene TRBV3-2) and TRBJ2-7; TRBD2 agrees at 8 bases. The CDR3 totals 14 residues. CDR1 and CDR2 (germline): LGHDT, YNNKEL (reference sequence). V dropped 6 bases and J dropped 5; count of bases not matched to a gene: 9. CDR3 sequence: CASSRGTSPHEQYF. The CDR3 region has the DNA TGTGCCAGCAGTCGCGGGACTAGTCCCCACGAGCAGTACTTC.

The chain links TRBV29-1 to TRBJ1-1, with D possibly matching TRBD1 (6 bases). In germline, CDR1 is SQVTM, CDR2 ANQGSEA. This CDR3 spans 12 amino acids. V lost 1 base and J lost 10, with 13 bases in between. The CDR3 sequence: CSVEVQGGGAFF. In DNA form, the CDR3 reads TGCAGCGTTGAAGTACAGGGTGGAGGAGCTTTCTTT.

This clone occurred once. V gene TRBV6-5 combines with J gene TRBJ2-7; D is unresolved. Per germline, CDR1 MNHEY and CDR2 SVGAGI. The CDR3 loop spans 13 amino acids. Trimming pared 2 bases from V and 2 bases from J, leaving 7 bases between. The CDR3 DNA reads TGTGCCAGCAGTTACGGCGGAACCTACGAGCAGTACTTC. Its protein product is CASSYGGTYEQYF.

J is TRBJ1-2 and V is TRBV24-1; 7 nucleotides match TRBD1. Germline V lookup: CDR1 KGHDR, CDR2 SFDVKD. After removal of 3 bases from V and 4 bases from J, the junction contained 1 base not matched to a gene. The CDR3 is 13 amino acids. This chain's CDR3 is CATSDPGGYGYTF. The CDR3 region has the DNA TGTGCCACCAGTGATCCAGGGGGCTATGGCTACACCTTC.

The chain couples TRBV7-9 to TRBJ2-3; 9 bases line up with TRBD1. In germline, CDR1 is SEHNR, CDR2 FQNEAQ (reference sequence). The junction had 8 bases not matched to a gene; V was cut back by 5 bases and J by 5 bases. This CDR3 is 15 amino acids long. The CDR3 here is CASSLGTGREDTQYF. In DNA form, the CDR3 reads TGTGCCAGCAGCCTTGGGACAGGGAGAGAAGATACGCAGTATTTT. Full variable domain (missing parts from reference TRBV7-9 and TRBJ2-3): DTGVSQNPRHKITKRGQNVTFRCDPISEHNRLYWYRQTLGQGPEFLTYFQNEAQLEKSRLLSDRFSAERPKGSFSTLEIQRTEQGDSAMYLCASSLGTGREDTQYFGPGTRLTVL.